This T cell receptor beta chain originates from a study of molecular identifiers for immune sequencing clone quantification. TCRdb redid the calling of the PCR reads with MiXCR, one entry per CDR3 protein. The sample records under 350,000 distinct CDR3 sequences, roughly a quarter being singletons. Ten or more counts support this clonotype. V lost 4 bases and J lost 5, with 12 bases in between. In germline, CDR1 is SGHRS, CDR2 YFSETQ. This CDR3 comprises 13 residues. The receptor was isolated from a human donor in good health. Some libraries in this study had Jurkat cell RNA spiked in. The J gene is TRBJ2-5, the V gene TRBV5-1; D possibly corresponds to TRBD1 (6 bases). The material sequenced was naive CD8+ T cells from blood, with Jurkat cell RNA spiked in. Subset noted: FACS-sorted CD8+CD4-CCR7+CD45RA+ naive T cells. The CDR3 DNA reads TGCGCCAGCAGCCCAGACAGGACGGAGACCCAGTACTTC. The encoded protein is CASSPDRTETQYF. Together with reference TRBV5-1 and TRBJ2-5, the CDR3 gives the full variable domain: KAGVTQTPRYLIKTRGQQVTLSCSPISGHRSVSWYQQTPGQGLQFLFEYFSETQRNKGNFPGRFSGRQFSNSRSEMNVSTLELGDSALYLCASSPDRTETQYFGPGTRLLVL.